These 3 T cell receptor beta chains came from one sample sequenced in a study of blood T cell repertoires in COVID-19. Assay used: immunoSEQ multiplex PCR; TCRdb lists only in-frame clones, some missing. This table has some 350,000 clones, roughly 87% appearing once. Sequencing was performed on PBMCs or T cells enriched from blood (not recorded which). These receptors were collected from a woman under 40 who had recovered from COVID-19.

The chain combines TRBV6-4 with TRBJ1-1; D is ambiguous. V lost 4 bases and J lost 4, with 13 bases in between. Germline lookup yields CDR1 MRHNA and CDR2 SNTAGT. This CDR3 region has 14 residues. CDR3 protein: CASSGKAGSTEAFF. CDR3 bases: TGTGCCAGCAGTGGGAAGGCGGGGAGCACTGAAGCTTTCTTT.

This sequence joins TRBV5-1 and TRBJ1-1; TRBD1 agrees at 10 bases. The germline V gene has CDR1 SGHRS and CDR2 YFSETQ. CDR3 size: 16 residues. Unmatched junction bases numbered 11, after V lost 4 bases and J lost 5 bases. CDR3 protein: CASSRDRGRDGTEAFF. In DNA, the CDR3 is TGCGCCAGCAGCAGAGACAGGGGGCGGGATGGGACTGAAGCTTTCTTT.

The CDR3 reads CASSLGEEQPQHF. CDR3 DNA: TGTGCCAGCTCACTTGGGGAGGAGCAGCCCCAGCATTTT. The chain carries TRBV18 and TRBJ1-5, with D hard to call. This CDR3 contains 13 residues. Between the trimmed V and J ends, which lost 4 bases and 7 bases, there was a span of 11 bases. Germline CDR1 KGHSH, CDR2 LQKENI.